This T cell receptor (beta chain) was found in a study of blood T cells in healthy people across ages (dated by TCRdb to the mid-2010s). For the study in its entirety: In model experiments, template switching captured about one uniquely barcoded TCR beta cDNA molecule for every two T cells. The study measured age-related changes in TCR beta repertoire diversity using deep sequencing normalized with unique cDNA molecular identifiers. Donors were grouped into four age groups: young (average about 15 years), middle-aged (39), aged (approximately 58) and long-lived (approximately 81). To avoid experimental bias, donors of different ages were distributed randomly across sequencing lanes. Two additional independent replicas of 1 million unique cDNA reads from the same blood draw were analyzed for two donors (one aged 18 to 30 and one aged 80 or older). Overall study outcomes, separate from this receptor: Estimates of total diversity based on one million sequenced T cells were considered lower bounds and underestimates. The percentage of naive T cells measured by flow cytometry correlated strongly with observed TCR beta diversity. Compared with the aged group, the long-lived group had more naive CD4+ T cells, fewer expanded clones and increased TCR diversity, suggesting age selection. Donor CMV infection status was unknown, potentially confounding age-related changes in expanded clonotypes. As age increased, observed TCR beta diversity per million T cells dropped in a roughly linear way, and a significant reduction was already evident by age around 41. Bulk unsorted PBMC profiling prevented conclusive comparison of naive and antigen-experienced compartments.

About this clonotype itself: Its antigen is currently not known. This CDR3 fails to terminate in the conserved phenylalanine or tryptophan, so it likely reflects a read error.

The library was obtained by 5' RACE. The sequencing machine was an Illumina HiSeq 2500. A second roughly 6 to 11 cycle PCR used a sample-barcoded 5' primer and a J-beta primer mix. Each TCR beta cDNA molecule received a unique molecular identifier from a template-switch 5' adaptor carrying 12 random nucleotides. Each sample yielded at least 2.5 million CDR3-containing paired-end reads. All of the RNA was converted into first-strand cDNA using the Mint cDNA synthesis kit, with a TRBC-specific oligonucleotide serving as the primer. After uracil-DNA glycosylase treatment, a first 18-cycle PCR used universal primers M1SS and BC2_uni_R on all cDNA. For the original study's pipeline: Normalization of each sample was performed by random selection of 1 million high-quality reads, each carrying a distinct molecular identifier. Reads sharing molecular identifiers were discarded rather than binned into consensus sequences. MiTCR, with a Q25 quality threshold and the strictest error-elimination algorithm, was used for CDR3 identification, clonotype clustering and error correction. A nonparametric unseen species model using Euler transformation provided a lower-bound estimate of total TCR beta diversity. The public sequencing data were trimmed at Q25 with fastp and processed into clonotypes with MiXCR by TCRdb, which kept only in-frame beta chains. Rows merge per CDR3 protein into single entries with the most common DNA and genes. TCRdb's processing, not the study's, gives the V and J calls here. Across this sample there are 600,000 or so distinct CDR3 sequences, with about 30% seen only once. Clones ranked in the top ten supply roughly 14% of the sample.

Donors were about 36 systemically healthy Caucasian individuals from Russia aged about 6 to 100 years. Ten milliliters of peripheral blood were collected from each donor into EDTA-treated Vacutainer tubes. Ficoll-Paque density-gradient centrifugation was used to isolate PBMCs, with at least 6 million per sample. Total RNA was extracted from PBMCs with Trizol reagent, with at least 5 micrograms obtained per sample. For every donor, an aliquot of PBMCs went through flow cytometry to measure the percentages of naive CD45RAhigh/CD27high T cells. Trimmed from V: 3 bases; trimmed from J: 2 bases; junction bases lacking a gene match: 10. The CDR3 adds up to 16 amino acids, both ends counted. Only CDR3 DNA is held: 48 bases, read in frame from base 1. The CDR1 and CDR2 encoded by the germline V gene (reference sequence) are DFQATT and SNEGSKA.

Sequencing was carried out using blood. The TCR originated in an elderly woman in good health. This chain joins TRBV20-1 to TRBJ1-2, and TRBD1 aligns with 9 junction nucleotides. DNA sequence: TGCAGTGCTAGCCAGACAGGGGGTGTTTCCAACTATGGCTACACCTGC. It translates as CSASQTGGVSNYGYTC.